This TCR beta chain came from a study of cytomegalovirus exposure and HLA in healthy donors. General study results and limits: One later analysis reportedly identified an Asian-associated ancestry cluster that showed fewer N-insertions than the roughly 600-donor mean. Immune exposure information comprised only CMV serostatus. TCR beta sequences reportedly predicted most subjects' HLA-A and HLA-B alleles accurately.

This clone occurred a few times. The antigen is undetermined. As for the donors, each was a healthy bone marrow donor. Germline loops: CDR1 SGHTA, CDR2 FQGNSA. Losses at the gene ends were 0 bases for V and 5 bases for J; bases not matched to a gene: 6. The CDR3 loop spans 16 amino acids. The PCR used 60 Vbeta and 13 Jbeta primers. Clones were read by immunoSEQ multiplex PCR, and TCRdb kept only the in-frame ones, dropping some. The top ten hold over 9% of the sample, which has about 94,000 clones, roughly 77% seen once. This sequence was found in a human donor in good health. Sample: PBMCs. This rearrangement joins TRBV7-2 to TRBJ2-3, with TRBD1 identical over 9 bases. The CDR3 protein is CASSLAGTGRGDTQYF. The CDR3, as DNA: TGTGCCAGCAGCTTAGCCGGGACAGGGAGGGGAGATACGCAGTATTTT.